This T cell receptor (beta chain) was identified in a study of cytomegalovirus exposure and HLA in healthy donors. Study-level findings and limits: Reports described diagnosis of cytomegalovirus status by the classifier as highly specific and sensitive. Cytomegalovirus-associated TCR beta chains were listed, numbering under 200.

Worth noting for this clone: Antigen specificity is unknown.

Clones were read by immunoSEQ multiplex PCR, and TCRdb kept only the in-frame ones, dropping some. The sample lists 150,000 to 200,000 clones, around 92% seen once, with approximately 10% in the top ten. The CDR3 spans 14 residues. V shed 6 bases and J 7 bases; nucleotides not matched to a gene: 2. Per germline, CDR1 MNHEY and CDR2 SMNVEV (reference sequence). The donors were part of the validation cohort of roughly 110 subjects. That cohort was separate from the first cohort, which comprised under 700 subjects. The source is a woman younger than 30 in good health and CMV-seropositive. Input material: PBMCs. The genes are TRBV27 and TRBJ2-1; 14 bases match TRBD2. CDR3 nucleotides: TGTGCCAGCAGCGGGACTAGCGGGGGTAATGAGCAGTTCTTC. It codes for CASSGTSGGNEQFF.